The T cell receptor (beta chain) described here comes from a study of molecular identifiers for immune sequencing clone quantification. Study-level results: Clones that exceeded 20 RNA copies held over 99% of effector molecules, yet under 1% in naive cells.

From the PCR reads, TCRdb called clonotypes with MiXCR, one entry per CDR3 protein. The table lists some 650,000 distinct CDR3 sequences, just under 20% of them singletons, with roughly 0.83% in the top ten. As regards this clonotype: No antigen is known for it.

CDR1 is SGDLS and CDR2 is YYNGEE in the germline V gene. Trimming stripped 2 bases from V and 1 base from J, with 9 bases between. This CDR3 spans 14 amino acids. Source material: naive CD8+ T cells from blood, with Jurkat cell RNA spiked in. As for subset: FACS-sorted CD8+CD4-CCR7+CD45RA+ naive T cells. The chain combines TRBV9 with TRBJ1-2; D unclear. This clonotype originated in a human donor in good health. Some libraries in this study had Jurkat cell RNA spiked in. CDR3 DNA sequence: TGTGCCAGCAGCGTGGAGGAGGGTAACTATGGCTACACCTTC. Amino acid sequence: CASSVEEGNYGYTF. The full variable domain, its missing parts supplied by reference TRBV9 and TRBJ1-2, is DSGVTQTPKHLITATGQRVTLRCSPRSGDLSVYWYQQSLDQGLQFLIQYYNGEERAKGNILERFSAQQFPDLHSELNLSSLELGDSALYFCASSVEEGNYGYTFGSGTRLTVV.